The present entry profiles one T cell receptor (beta chain) with its context. Its cognate antigen is unknown. The CDR3 covers 12 residues. Germline lookup yields CDR1 LNHDA and CDR2 SQIVND (reference sequence). With 10 bases removed from V and 5 bases from J, the gap between germline ends came to 14 bases. The protocol was immunoSEQ multiplex PCR, while the TCRdb copy is restricted to in-frame clones and leaves out a portion. This repertoire shows 40,000 to 50,000 clones, 82% found once; its top ten account for 1.5% to 2%. The data originate from a study of OX40 agonist ivuxolimab in advanced cancers. About the study: Every patient in dose escalation had hepatocellular carcinoma, melanoma, renal cell or head and neck cancer. Of the patients, three showed partial responses, one with hepatocellular carcinoma and two with cutaneous melanoma. Notes on the study in general: At doses 0.1 to 3.0 mg/kg, CD4+ and CD8+ clones expanded. The antigens recognized by the expanded peripheral T cells, that is their antigen specificity, were not determined.

The TCR was taken from an adult with an advanced solid tumor such as melanoma, head and neck, liver or kidney cancer. The chain employs TRBV19 and TRBJ1-2; D uncertain. This sample comprised CD4+ or CD8+ T cells sorted from blood, obtained in a trial of the OX40 agonist ivuxolimab. The CDR3 DNA follows: TGTGCCACCCCCCCCCACGAGTATGGCTACACCTTC. Translated, it gives CATPPHEYGYTF.